The 10 T cell receptor beta chains below were found in one sample sequenced in a study of cytomegalovirus exposure and HLA in healthy donors. The PCR made use of 60 Vbeta and 13 Jbeta primers. Using immunoSEQ multiplex PCR, the repertoire was profiled, and TCRdb retains in-frame clones only, with some absent. The sample carries around 200,000 clones, around 81% recorded once. Sequencing used PBMCs. These receptors all stem from a man younger than 40 in good health and CMV-seronegative.

Only a few counts were recorded for this clone. The rearrangement joins TRBV28 to TRBJ2-1; 12 positions match TRBD2. Germline-derived CDR1 and CDR2 are MDHEN and SYDVKM. The CDR3 loop spans 15 amino acids. V lost 5 bases, J lost 4 bases, and 3 bases stayed unmatched. CDR3 protein: CASSPSGRGYNEQFF. The DNA of the CDR3 is TGTGCCAGCAGTCCTAGCGGGAGGGGGTACAATGAGCAGTTCTTC.

The rearrangement joins TRBV7-9 to TRBJ2-5, with 8 bases identical to TRBD2. Germline CDR1 is SEHNR and CDR2 is FQNEAQ (reference sequence). The CDR3 runs 17 residues. Trimming cost V 1 base and J 4 bases; bases outside gene matches: 11. The CDR3 loop reads CASSLGLSSGGRETQYF. CDR3 bases: TGTGCCAGCAGCTTAGGTCTTTCGAGCGGGGGACGAGAGACCCAGTACTTC.

The V call is TRBV19, the J call TRBJ2-4; 7 bases match TRBD1. Germline trimming cut 0 bases from V and 8 bases from J; bases unmatched to any gene: 7. Germline V gene sequence: CDR1 LNHDA, CDR2 SQIVND (reference sequence). This CDR3 region has 15 residues. CDR3 sequence (DNA): TGTGCCAGTAGTATAGATCTAGGGGGCCAAGACATTCAGTACTTC. The encoded protein is CASSIDLGGQDIQYF.

The CDR3 DNA is TGTGCTATAGAGGGAGGAAGGCGAGGTGGCTACACCTTC. Protein: CAIEGGRRGGYTF. V and J are TRBV6-1 and TRBJ1-2; D unresolved. Looked up from germline, CDR1 is MNHNS and CDR2 is SASEGT. This CDR3 has 13 amino acids.

This clone was counted between two and nine times. V usage is TRBV2 and J usage is TRBJ2-2, with D tentatively TRBD1 (5 bases). CDR1 and CDR2 (germline): SNHLY, FYNNEI. V lost 6 bases and J lost 2, with 7 bases in between. The CDR3 covers 13 residues. Written as DNA, the CDR3 is TGTGCCAGCAGGACAGACAACACCGGGGAGCTGTTTTTT. Protein: CASRTDNTGELFF. Full variable domain (outside the CDR3, taken from reference TRBV2 and TRBJ2-2): EPEVTQTPSHQVTQMGQEVILRCVPISNHLYFYWYRQILGQKVEFLVSFYNNEISEKSEIFDDQFSVERPDGSNFTLKIRSTKLEDSAMYFCASRTDNTGELFFGEGSRLTVL.

The chain couples TRBV5-6 to TRBJ2-3; TRBD2 matches 8 bases. J gave up 5 bases and V 1 base, and 9 bases lay outside the gene matches. This CDR3 has 16 residues. Germline CDR1 and CDR2: SGHDT and YYEEEE. The CDR3: CASSLPYGRVGDTQYF. CDR3 nucleotides: TGTGCCAGCAGCTTGCCTTACGGGAGGGTGGGAGATACGCAGTATTTT.

This clone was observed a few times. The chain uses TRBV5-4 and TRBJ2-5, with D possibly matching TRBD2 (6 bases). Germline V lookup: CDR1 SGHNT, CDR2 YYREEE (reference sequence). This CDR3 is 16 amino acids long. V lost 4 bases, J lost 1 base, and 17 bases lay in between. As DNA, the CDR3 is TGTGCCAGCAGCCGCCGTGAGGGAGGCACCCAAGAGACCCAGTACTTC. The encoded protein is CASSRREGGTQETQYF. The full variable domain, completed using reference TRBV5-4 and TRBJ2-5, is ETGVTQSPTHLIKTRGQQVTLRCSSQSGHNTVSWYQQALGQGPQFIFQYYREEENGRGNFPPRFSGLQFPNYSSELNVNALELDDSALYLCASSRREGGTQETQYFGPGTRLLVL.

V is TRBV7-9 and J is TRBJ2-1; possible D gene TRBD1, 6 bases. CDR1 is SEHNR and CDR2 is FQNEAQ in the germline V gene (reference sequence). The CDR3 covers 12 residues. Deletions cut 6 bases from V and 6 bases from J, with 9 bases between. CDR3 in amino acids: CASRPGVNEQFF. The CDR3 region has the DNA TGTGCCAGCAGGCCAGGGGTCAATGAGCAGTTCTTC.

J is TRBJ2-1 and V is TRBV6-5, with unresolved D. In germline, CDR1 is MNHEY, CDR2 SVGAGI. Trimming stripped 4 bases from V and 7 bases from J, with 14 bases between. This CDR3 comprises 14 residues. The CDR3 DNA reads as TGTGCCAGCAGTTCCAACCTAGGATCTAATGAGCAGTTCTTC. This gives the protein CASSSNLGSNEQFF.

The chain joins TRBV2 to TRBJ1-2; 9 positions agree with TRBD1. CDR3 size: 17 residues. After removal of 4 bases from V and 0 bases from J, the junction contained 9 bases not matched to a gene. Germline V gene data show CDR1 as SNHLY and CDR2 as FYNNEI. The chain's CDR3 is CASSVFAGDRANYGYTF. CDR3 DNA sequence: TGTGCCAGCAGTGTTTTTGCTGGGGACAGGGCTAACTATGGCTACACCTTC.